The 14 T cell receptor beta chains given below trace back to one sample, sequenced in a study of T cell clonotyping in hematopoietic cell transplantation. The repertoire was sequenced with immunoSEQ multiplex PCR; TCRdb's copy has only in-frame clones and lacks some. This table has about 16,000 clones, approximately 87% appearing once. Sequenced: peripheral blood mononuclear cells. These receptors came from a man aged 50 to 60 in good health. Some clones in this sample may be carry-over from other donors' samples.

In nucleotides, the CDR3 is TGTGCCAGCAGCTTGCGATCCGGTGACTATCCAATAGGCTACACCTTC. Its translation is CASSLRSGDYPIGYTF. The chain couples TRBV7-4 to TRBJ1-2; D unclear. The V gene's germline CDR1 is SGHVT and CDR2 SQSDAQ. Trimming removed 3 bases from V and 8 bases from J, with 22 bases in between. The CDR3 runs 16 residues.

The chain recombines TRBV6-5 with TRBJ1-2; TRBD1 might be the D (5 bases). The V gene lost 5 bases and the J gene lost 0 bases, with 13 bases spanning the gap. Germline V CDR1 and CDR2: MNHEY, SVGAGI. This CDR3 has 15 amino acids. This CDR3 is CASSGGTAPNYGYTF. For the CDR3, the DNA is TGTGCCAGCAGTGGGGGGACGGCGCCTAACTATGGCTACACCTTC.

The chain has TRBV6-1 and TRBJ1-2, with D perhaps TRBD1 (6 bases). V lost 6 bases and J 8 bases, leaving 16 bases between the germline ends. From germline, CDR1 is MNHNS and CDR2 SASEGT. The CDR3 runs to 13 residues. CDR3 sequence (DNA): TGTGCCAGCAGAGCCAGGGGAGGGGACGGCTACACCTTC. It is translated as CASRARGGDGYTF.

The gene calls are TRBV18 and TRBJ1-1, with 7 nucleotides matching TRBD1. The CDR3 contains 14 residues. V dropped 1 base and J dropped 5; count of bases not matched to a gene: 4. CDR1 is KGHSH, CDR2 LQKENI, per germline. The CDR3 DNA is TGTGCCAGCTCACCACTGGGCAGGGGGACTGAAGCTTTCTTT. It encodes CASSPLGRGTEAFF.

This chain uses TRBV11-2 with TRBJ1-6; a weak D match, TRBD1 (5 bases). V lost 1 base to trimming and J lost 7 bases, with 8 bases between them. This CDR3 comprises 14 residues. The germline V gene encodes CDR1 SGHAT and CDR2 FQNNGV. CDR3 nucleotide sequence: TGTGCCAGCAGCTTAGCGGCAGGGAATTCACCCCTCCACTTT. This codes for CASSLAAGNSPLHF.

This clone came up a few times. This chain links TRBV11-2 with TRBJ1-5; D perhaps matches TRBD1 (6 bases). Trimming removed 4 bases at V and 2 bases at J, with 12 bases between. The CDR3 sequence is 15 residues long. Germline V lookup: CDR1 SGHAT, CDR2 FQNNGV. The CDR3, as DNA: TGTGCCAGCAGCTCCCTCCGGGGGCGCAATCAGCCCCAGCATTTT. It yields the protein CASSSLRGRNQPQHF. Looking up the rest from reference TRBV11-2 and TRBJ1-5 gives the full variable domain: EAGVAQSPRYKIIEKRQSVAFWCNPISGHATLYWYQQILGQGPKLLIQFQNNGVVDDSQLPKDRFSAERLKGVDSTLKIQPAKLEDSAVYLCASSSLRGRNQPQHFGDGTRLSIL.

The chain joins TRBV19 to TRBJ1-5; possible D gene TRBD1, 5 bases. In germline, CDR1 is LNHDA, CDR2 SQIVND (reference sequence). Trimming took 1 base from V and 2 from J, leaving 12 bases between them. CDR3 size: 16 residues. Written as DNA, the CDR3 is TGTGCCAGTAGTATAGGAGGGGTTGGGGGCAATCAGCCCCAGCATTTT. Protein product: CASSIGGVGGNQPQHF.

The CDR3 DNA follows: TGTGCCAGCAGTTTCGACGGTACCCTCCACTTT. Translating it yields CASSFDGTLHF. The rearrangement uses TRBV6-5 and TRBJ1-6; D remains ambiguous. There are 11 residues in the CDR3. Trimming removed 4 bases from V and 14 bases from J, with 9 bases in between. The V gene's germline CDR1 is MNHEY and CDR2 SVGAGI.

This clone was counted once. This sequence joins TRBV28 and TRBJ1-5; perhaps TRBD1 as D (6 bases). The germline CDR1 and CDR2 sequences are MDHEN and SYDVKM. This CDR3 is built from 15 residues. V lost 7 bases and J lost 2, with 15 bases in between. The CDR3 region has the DNA TGTGCCAGCATTCTACAGGGTGCGGGCAATCAGCCCCAGCATTTT. It codes for CASILQGAGNQPQHF.

The chain joins TRBV5-1 to TRBJ2-3, with TRBD2 matching 7 bases. The CDR3 totals 15 residues. Trimming removed 7 bases from V and 5 bases from J; junction bases left unmatched: 13. Per the germline V gene, CDR1 is SGHRS and CDR2 is YFSETQ. The CDR3 DNA sequence: TGCGCCAGCTCCCACCTGGGGGGGGGTTTAGATACGCAGTATTTT. Translation gives CASSHLGGGLDTQYF.

This chain joins TRBV7-9 and TRBJ1-4; TRBD1 might be the D (5 bases). This CDR3 has 14 amino acids. CDR1 is SEHNR, CDR2 FQNEAQ, per germline (reference sequence). V lost 5 bases and J lost 5, with 12 bases in between. The CDR3 nucleotides read TGTGCCAGCAGCGCCGGGACGGGAAATGAAAAACTGTTTTTT. Translated: CASSAGTGNEKLFF.

The chain is built from TRBV18 and TRBJ1-1; D might be TRBD1 (5 bases). CDR1 is KGHSH, CDR2 LQKENI, per germline. The CDR3 is made up of 13 amino acids. Trimming took off 5 bases at V and 3 bases at J, with 10 bases between the two ends. CDR3 amino acids: CASSSRADTEAFF. As DNA, the CDR3 is TGTGCCAGCTCAAGCAGGGCGGACACTGAAGCTTTCTTT. The variable domain in full, completed from reference TRBV18 and TRBJ1-1, reads NAGVMQNPRHLVRRRGQEARLRCSPMKGHSHVYWYRQLPEEGLKFMVYLQKENIIDESGMPKERFSAEFPKEGPSILRIQQVVRGDSAAYFCASSSRADTEAFFGQGTRLTVV.

This chain links TRBV18 with TRBJ1-6, with 10 bases matching TRBD1. Losses at the gene ends were 6 bases for V and 7 bases for J; bases not matched to a gene: 3. Per germline, CDR1 KGHSH and CDR2 LQKENI. CDR3 length: 14 residues. This CDR3 is CASSQGQGNSPLHF. The CDR3 DNA reads TGTGCCAGCTCGCAGGGACAGGGGAATTCACCCCTCCACTTT.

V and J are TRBV6-1 and TRBJ2-7; 11 nucleotides match TRBD1. Per germline, CDR1 MNHNS and CDR2 SASEGT. The V gene end was trimmed by 4 bases and the J gene end by 5 bases; junction bases not matched to a gene: 7. The CDR3 has 15 amino acids. The CDR3 loop is CASSVQVGQGDEQYV. As DNA, the CDR3 is TGTGCCAGCAGTGTCCAGGTGGGACAGGGGGACGAGCAGTACGTC.